Listed below are T cell receptor beta chains from one sample, sequenced in a study of monozygotic twins with inflammatory bowel disease. TCRdb reprocessed the 5' RACE reads and keeps a single row for each CDR3 protein, giving no DNA. The repertoire table contains 310,000 or so distinct CDR3 sequences. The sequenced material came from blood. The receptor source for this set is a human donor with ulcerative colitis or Crohn's disease, or a healthy co-twin of an affected twin (not recorded which). CDR3s include the opening cysteine and the closing phenylalanine or tryptophan.

v_gene	len	j_gene	CDR3aa
TRBV29-1	14	TRBJ2-1	CSVERAQLSNEQFF
TRBV6-1	15	TRBJ2-3	CASRESGTELDTQYF
TRBV6-1	13	TRBJ2-5	CASSEQGQETQYF
TRBV20-1	17	TRBJ2-1	CSARVFRGETQPQEQFF
TRBV30	16	TRBJ2-1	CAWSGGVTSGISRQFF
TRBV15	12	TRBJ1-4	CATSLRVEKLFF
TRBV28	13	TRBJ2-4	CASSLRDRDIQYF
TRBV12-3/TRBV12-4	12	TRBJ1-2	CASSSGNAGYTF
TRBV7-9	11	TRBJ1-1	CVSSLLTEAFF
TRBV28	13	TRBJ2-3	CASRAWGPSTQYF
TRBV18	14	TRBJ1-5	CASSSRRDNQPQHF
TRBV5-6	15	TRBJ2-4	CASSSDRAPKNIQYF
TRBV20-1	14	TRBJ2-2	CSAVGQSNTGELFF
TRBV20-1	13	TRBJ1-6	CSAGGQGNSPLHF
TRBV5-4	15	TRBJ2-1	CASSPTTGTTKAPPF
TRBV3-1	16	TRBJ1-5	CASSQGGRVTNQPQHF
TRBV28	20	TRBJ1-5	CASANSPPKTGWNGNQPQHF
TRBV20-1	15	TRBJ2-3	CSATGTHDRTDTQYF
TRBV6-1	13	TRBJ1-1	CASSVRPGREPFF
TRBV5-6	14	TRBJ2-1	CASSLHVSYNEQFF
TRBV7-9	13	TRBJ1-2	CASSWRGRDGYTF
TRBV7-2	15	TRBJ2-1	CASSGARRGGPQQFF